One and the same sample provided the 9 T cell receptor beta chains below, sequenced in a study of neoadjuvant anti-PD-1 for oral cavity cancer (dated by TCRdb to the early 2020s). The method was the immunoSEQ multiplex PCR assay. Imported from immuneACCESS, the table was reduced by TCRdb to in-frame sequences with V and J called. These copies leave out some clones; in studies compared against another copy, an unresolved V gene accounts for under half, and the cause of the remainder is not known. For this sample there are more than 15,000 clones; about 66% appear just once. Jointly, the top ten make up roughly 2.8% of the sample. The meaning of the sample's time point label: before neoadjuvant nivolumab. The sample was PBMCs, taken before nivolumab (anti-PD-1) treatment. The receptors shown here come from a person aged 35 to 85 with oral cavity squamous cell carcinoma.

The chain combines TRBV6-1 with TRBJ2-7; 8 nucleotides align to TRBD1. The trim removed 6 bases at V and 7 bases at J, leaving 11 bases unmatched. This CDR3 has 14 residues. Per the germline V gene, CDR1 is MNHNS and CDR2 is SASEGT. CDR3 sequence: CASSAGQGAQEQYF. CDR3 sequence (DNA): TGTGCCAGCAGCGCCGGGCAGGGGGCACAGGAGCAGTACTTC.

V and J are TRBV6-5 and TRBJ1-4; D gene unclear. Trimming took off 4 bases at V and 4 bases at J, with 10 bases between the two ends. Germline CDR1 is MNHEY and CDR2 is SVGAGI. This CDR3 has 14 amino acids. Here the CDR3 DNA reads TGTGCCAGCAGTTCCCCGGACGTTAATGAAAAACTGTTTTTT. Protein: CASSSPDVNEKLFF.

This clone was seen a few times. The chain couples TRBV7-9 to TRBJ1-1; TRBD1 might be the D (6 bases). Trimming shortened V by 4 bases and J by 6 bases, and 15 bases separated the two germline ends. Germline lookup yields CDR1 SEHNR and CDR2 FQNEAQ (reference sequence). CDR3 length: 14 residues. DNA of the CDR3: TGTGCCAGCAGCTCTGACACAGGGTGGTCTGAAGCTTTCTTT. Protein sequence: CASSSDTGWSEAFF. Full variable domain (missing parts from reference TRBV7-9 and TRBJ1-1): DTGVSQNPRHKITKRGQNVTFRCDPISEHNRLYWYRQTLGQGPEFLTYFQNEAQLEKSRLLSDRFSAERPKGSFSTLEIQRTEQGDSAMYLCASSSDTGWSEAFFGQGTRLTVV.

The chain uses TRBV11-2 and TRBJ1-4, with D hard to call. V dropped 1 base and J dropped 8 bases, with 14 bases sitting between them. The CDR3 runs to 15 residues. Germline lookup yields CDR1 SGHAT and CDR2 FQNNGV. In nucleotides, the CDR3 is TGTGCCAGCAGCTTAGTCTGGGGAAGTGGAGAAAAACTGTTTTTT. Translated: CASSLVWGSGEKLFF.

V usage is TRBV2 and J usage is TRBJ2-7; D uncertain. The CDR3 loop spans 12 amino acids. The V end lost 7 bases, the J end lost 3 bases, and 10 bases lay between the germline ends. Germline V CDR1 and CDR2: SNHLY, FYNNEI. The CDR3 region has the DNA TGTGCCAGCACCCCTTTAGGCTACGAGCAGTACTTC. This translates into CASTPLGYEQYF.

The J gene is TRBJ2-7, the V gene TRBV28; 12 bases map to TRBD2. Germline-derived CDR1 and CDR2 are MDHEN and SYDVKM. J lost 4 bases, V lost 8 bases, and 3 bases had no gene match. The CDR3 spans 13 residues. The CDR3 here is CASGLAGTYEQYF. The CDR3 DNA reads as TGTGCCAGCGGACTAGCGGGGACATACGAGCAGTACTTC. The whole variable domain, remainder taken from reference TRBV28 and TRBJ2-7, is DVKVTQSSRYLVKRTGEKVFLECVQDMDHENMFWYRQDPGLGLRLIYFSYDVKMKEKGDIPEGYSVSREKKERFSLILESASTNQTSMYLCASGLAGTYEQYFGPGTRLTVT.

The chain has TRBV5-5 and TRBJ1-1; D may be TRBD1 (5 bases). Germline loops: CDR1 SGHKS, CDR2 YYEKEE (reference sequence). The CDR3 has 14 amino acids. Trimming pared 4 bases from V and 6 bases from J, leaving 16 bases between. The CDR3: CASSGDSTNAEAFF. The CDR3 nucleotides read TGTGCCAGCAGCGGAGACAGTACTAACGCTGAAGCTTTCTTT.

CDR3 sequence: CASITGVNQPQHF. CDR3 bases: TGTGCCAGCATCACAGGAGTTAATCAGCCCCAGCATTTT. V usage is TRBV6-1 and J usage is TRBJ1-5, with a weak D call TRBD1 (5 bases). The CDR3 runs to 13 residues. Trimming removed 7 bases from V and 4 bases from J, with 11 bases in between. CDR1 is MNHNS, CDR2 SASEGT, per germline.

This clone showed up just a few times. CDR3 sequence: CASSAGGANEAFF. CDR3 DNA: TGTGCCAGCAGCGCCGGAGGGGCGAATGAAGCTTTCTTT. This chain joins TRBV7-9 and TRBJ1-1; D perhaps matches TRBD1 (5 bases). CDR1 and CDR2 from the germline V gene are SEHNR and FQNEAQ (reference sequence). V was shortened by 5 bases and J by 7 bases, with 14 bases between the two germline ends. The CDR3 is 13 amino acids.